This T cell receptor beta chain is drawn from a study of OX40 agonist ivuxolimab in advanced cancers. Background on the study: The patients' treatment was ivuxolimab, an agonistic anti-OX40 (CD134) antibody. Two patients with cutaneous melanoma and one with hepatocellular carcinoma, three in total, showed partial responses. Study-level results: With doses of 0.1-3.0 mg/kg, partial responders showed among the lowest clonal expansion.

Germline trimming cut 5 bases from V and 1 base from J; bases unmatched to any gene: 5. This CDR3 has 17 amino acids. Germline CDR1 reads SGDLS; CDR2 reads YYNGEE. Assay: immunoSEQ multiplex PCR; the TCRdb copy retains only in-frame clones and omits some. The repertoire includes some 100,000 clones, roughly 80% of them detected once, and 1.1% sits in the top ten. As regards this clone: Its antigen is not known.

V usage is TRBV9 and J usage is TRBJ2-6, with 11 bases fitting TRBD1. Sequencing used CD4+ or CD8+ T cells sorted from blood, obtained in a trial of the OX40 agonist ivuxolimab. The TCR comes from an adult with an advanced solid tumor such as melanoma, head and neck, liver or kidney cancer. The CDR3 here is CASRADRGLSGANVLTF. CDR3 sequence (DNA): TGTGCCAGCAGAGCGGACAGGGGGCTATCTGGGGCCAACGTCCTGACTTTC.